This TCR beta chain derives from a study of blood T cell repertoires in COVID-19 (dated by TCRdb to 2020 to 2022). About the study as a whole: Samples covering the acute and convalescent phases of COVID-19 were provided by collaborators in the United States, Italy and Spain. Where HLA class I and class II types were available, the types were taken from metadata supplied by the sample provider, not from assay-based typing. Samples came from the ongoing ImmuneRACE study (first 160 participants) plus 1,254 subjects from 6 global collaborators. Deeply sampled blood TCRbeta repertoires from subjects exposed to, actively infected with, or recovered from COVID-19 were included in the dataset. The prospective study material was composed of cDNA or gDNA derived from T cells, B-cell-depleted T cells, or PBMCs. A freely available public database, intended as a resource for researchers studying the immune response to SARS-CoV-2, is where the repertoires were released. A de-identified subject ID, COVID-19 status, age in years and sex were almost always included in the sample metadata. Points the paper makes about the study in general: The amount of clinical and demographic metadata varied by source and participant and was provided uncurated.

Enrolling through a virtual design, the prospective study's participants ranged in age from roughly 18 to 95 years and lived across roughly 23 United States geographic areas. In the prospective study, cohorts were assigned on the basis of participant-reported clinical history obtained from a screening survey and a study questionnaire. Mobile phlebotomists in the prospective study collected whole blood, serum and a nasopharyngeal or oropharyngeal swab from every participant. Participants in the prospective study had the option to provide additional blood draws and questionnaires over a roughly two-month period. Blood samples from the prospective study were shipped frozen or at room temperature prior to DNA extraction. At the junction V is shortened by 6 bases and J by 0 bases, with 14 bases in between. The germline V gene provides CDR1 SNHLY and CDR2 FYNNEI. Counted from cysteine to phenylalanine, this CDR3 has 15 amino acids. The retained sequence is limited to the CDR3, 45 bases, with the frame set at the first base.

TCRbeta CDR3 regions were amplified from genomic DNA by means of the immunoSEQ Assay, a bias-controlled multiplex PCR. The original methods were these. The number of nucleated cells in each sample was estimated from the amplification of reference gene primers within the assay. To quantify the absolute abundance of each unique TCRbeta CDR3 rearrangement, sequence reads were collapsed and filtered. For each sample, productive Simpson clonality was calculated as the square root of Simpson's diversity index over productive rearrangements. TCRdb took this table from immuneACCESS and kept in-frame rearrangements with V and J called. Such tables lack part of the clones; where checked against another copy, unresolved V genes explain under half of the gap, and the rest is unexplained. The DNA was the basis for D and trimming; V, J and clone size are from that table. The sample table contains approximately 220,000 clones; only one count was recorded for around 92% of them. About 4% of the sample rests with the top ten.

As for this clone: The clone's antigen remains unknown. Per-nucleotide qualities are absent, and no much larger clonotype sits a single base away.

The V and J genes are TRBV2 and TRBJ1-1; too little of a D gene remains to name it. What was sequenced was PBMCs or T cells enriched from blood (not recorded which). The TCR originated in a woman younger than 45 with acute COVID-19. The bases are TGTGCCAGCAGCGGACGGGAGGCCCTGAACACTGAAGCTTTCTTT. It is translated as CASSGREALNTEAFF.